This T cell receptor (beta chain) was identified in a study of somatic mutations in cytotoxic T cells in rheumatoid arthritis. Turning to the study itself: Sorted by flow to nearly 100% purity were some V beta antibody-stained T-cell populations, including V beta1+ cells sequenced for TCRB.

TCRdb's copy holds only in-frame clones and misses some; the assay was immunoSEQ multiplex PCR. The sample has tens of thousands of clones, 84% seen once. Sequenced material: CD8+ T cells sorted from blood. The origin of this receptor is a man in his forties in good health.

DNA for the CDR3: TGTGCCAGCAGTTTAATGGCTGGCAATCAGCCCCAGCATTTT. This encodes CASSLMAGNQPQHF. The genes are TRBV28 and TRBJ1-5; D is undetermined. The germline V gene encodes CDR1 MDHEN and CDR2 SYDVKM. CDR3 length equals 14 residues. Between the trimmed V and J ends, which lost 2 bases and 2 bases, there was a span of 7 bases.